Below, 10 T cell receptor beta chains from the same sample are listed, as sequenced in a study of blood T cell repertoires in COVID-19. The data were produced by immunoSEQ multiplex PCR, yet TCRdb's version contains in-frame clones alone and is incomplete. Here the sample spans about 22,000 clones, 75% to 95% being singletons. Sample: peripheral blood. The receptors here all came from a woman between 65 and 79 years old with active COVID-19.

V gene TRBV3-1 (or the pseudogene TRBV3-2) combines with J gene TRBJ2-6; D possibly corresponds to TRBD2 (6 bases). CDR3 length: 16 residues. V was cut by 4 bases and J by 2 bases, with 12 bases left in between. Germline V gene lookup returns CDR1 LGHDT and CDR2 YNNKEL (reference sequence). The DNA for the CDR3 is TGTGCCAGCAGCCCAACACCGGGAGCTGGGGCCAACGTCCTGACTTTC. This sequence encodes CASSPTPGAGANVLTF.

V and J are TRBV6-5 and TRBJ2-5, with 10 bases that match TRBD1. Germline values: CDR1 MNHEY, CDR2 SVGAGI. Unmatched junction bases numbered 4, after V lost 5 bases and J lost 4 bases. This CDR3 has 14 residues. In DNA form, the CDR3 reads TGTGCCAGCAGTCACGGGGACAGGGGAGAGACCCAGTACTTC. Protein sequence: CASSHGDRGETQYF.

The CDR3 nucleotides read TGTGCCTGGAGTCCCTGGGGGCTAGCCAAAAACATTCAGTACTTC. This codes for CAWSPWGLAKNIQYF. This sequence joins TRBV30 and TRBJ2-4; maybe TRBD1 (6 bases). This CDR3 has 15 amino acids. Trimming pared 2 bases from V and 0 bases from J, leaving 11 bases between. The germline CDR1 and CDR2 sequences are GTSNPN and SVGIG (reference sequence).

The chain has TRBV24-1 and TRBJ1-1; D is unresolved. V lost 4 bases and J lost 1, with 3 bases in between. The CDR3 contains 12 residues. CDR1 is KGHDR, CDR2 SFDVKD, per germline. The CDR3 DNA sequence: TGTGCCACCAGTGACAGGAACACTGAAGCTTTCTTT. Translated, it gives CATSDRNTEAFF.

In this sample, this clone turned up once. The chain is built from TRBV28 and TRBJ1-3; a possible D gene is TRBD1 (6 bases). Germline values: CDR1 MDHEN, CDR2 SYDVKM. The V and J ends lost 6 bases and 0 bases respectively, with 18 bases between them. This CDR3 region has 17 residues. The CDR3 here is CASSPTITGSSGNTIYF. The CDR3, as DNA: TGTGCCAGCAGCCCTACTATTACAGGGAGCTCTGGAAACACCATATATTTT.

The V and J genes are TRBV20-1 and TRBJ2-1; D is ambiguous. Trimming took 0 bases from V and 13 from J, leaving 10 bases between them. Germline V gives CDR1 DFQATT, CDR2 SNEGSKA (reference sequence). The CDR3 loop spans 11 amino acids. The CDR3 DNA reads as TGCAGTGCTAGAGAGACTCTCGACCAGTTCTTC. It translates to CSARETLDQFF.

The V call is TRBV7-9, the J call TRBJ2-5; 11 bases match TRBD2. The CDR3 consists of 15 residues. Germline assignment: CDR1 SEHNR and CDR2 FQNEAQ (reference sequence). The V gene end was trimmed by 6 bases and the J gene end by 5 bases; junction bases not matched to a gene: 8. CDR3 nucleotide sequence: TGTGCCAGCAGACTTCTAGCGGGAGGACGGGAGACCCAGTACTTC. Translation: CASRLLAGGRETQYF. The full variable domain, rest sourced from reference TRBV7-9 and TRBJ2-5, is DTGVSQNPRHKITKRGQNVTFRCDPISEHNRLYWYRQTLGQGPEFLTYFQNEAQLEKSRLLSDRFSAERPKGSFSTLEIQRTEQGDSAMYLCASRLLAGGRETQYFGPGTRLLVL.

This chain links TRBV6-2 or TRBV6-3 with TRBJ1-1, with 10 nucleotides matching TRBD1. Germline V gene lookup returns CDR1 MNHEY and CDR2 SVGEGT. V was pared by 0 bases and J by 11 bases, with 6 bases of the junction left unmatched. This CDR3 is built from 14 residues. The DNA for the CDR3 is TGTGCCAGCAGTTACTCGGGGACAGGGGTAACGGCTTTCTTT. Translation gives CASSYSGTGVTAFF.

V gene TRBV5-1 combines with J gene TRBJ1-1; TRBD1 is a possible D gene (6 bases). CDR3 size: 17 residues. CDR1 is SGHRS, CDR2 YFSETQ, per germline. Trimming removed 2 bases from V and 0 bases from J, with 17 bases in between. DNA for the CDR3: TGCGCCAGCAGCTTAGGACAGCGTCAAACTATGAACACTGAAGCTTTCTTT. It is translated as CASSLGQRQTMNTEAFF.

This chain connects TRBV28 to TRBJ2-3; 12 bases are a match to TRBD2. Germline V gene data show CDR1 as MDHEN and CDR2 as SYDVKM. The CDR3 totals 14 residues. Trimming took 6 bases from V and 5 from J; bases not matched to a gene: 3. DNA for the CDR3: TGTGCCAGCAGGCCACTAGCGGGAGGAGATACGCAGTATTTT. Its protein is CASRPLAGGDTQYF.